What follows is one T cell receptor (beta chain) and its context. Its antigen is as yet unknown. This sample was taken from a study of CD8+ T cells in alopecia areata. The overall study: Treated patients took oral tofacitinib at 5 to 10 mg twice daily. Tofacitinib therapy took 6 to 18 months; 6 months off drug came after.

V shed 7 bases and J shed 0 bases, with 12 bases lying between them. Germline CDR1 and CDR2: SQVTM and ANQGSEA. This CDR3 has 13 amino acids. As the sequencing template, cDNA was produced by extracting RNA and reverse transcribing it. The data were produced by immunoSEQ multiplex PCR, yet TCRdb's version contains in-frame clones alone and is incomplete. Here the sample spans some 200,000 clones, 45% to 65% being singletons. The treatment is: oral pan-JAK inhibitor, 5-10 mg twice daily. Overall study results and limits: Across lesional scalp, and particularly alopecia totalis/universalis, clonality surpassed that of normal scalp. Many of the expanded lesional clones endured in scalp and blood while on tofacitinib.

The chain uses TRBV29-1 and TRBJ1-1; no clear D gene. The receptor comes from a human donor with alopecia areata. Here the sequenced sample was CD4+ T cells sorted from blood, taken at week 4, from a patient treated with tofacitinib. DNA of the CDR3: TGCAGCGGCTTGAGAGGGATGAACACTGAAGCTTTCTTT. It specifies CSGLRGMNTEAFF.